The TCR beta chain described here comes from a study of T cell responses to AZD1222 COVID-19 vaccine. Findings and caveats of the study: Only a handful of AZD1222 recipients tested seropositive at baseline. Nearly half of the spike-specific TCRs reportedly recognize variant regions that carry no mutations. No repertoire was sampled before or during the peak T cell response, only after it.

The data were produced by immunoSEQ multiplex PCR, yet TCRdb's version contains in-frame clones alone and is incomplete. The sample consists of about 180,000 clones, roughly 91% of them appearing once. CDR3 size: 13 residues. CDR1 is MNHEY, CDR2 SVGAGI, per germline. J gave up 5 bases and V 7 bases, and 2 bases lay outside the gene matches. Comments on this clone: Its antigen is unidentified.

The chain couples TRBV6-5 to TRBJ2-5; 12 nucleotides align to TRBD2. The sequencing here drew on peripheral blood, taken 28 days after the second AZD1222 dose. The origin of this receptor is an adult who received the AZD1222 COVID-19 vaccine. Here the CDR3 reads CASIGTSGETQYF. CDR3 coding DNA: TGTGCCAGCATCGGGACTAGCGGGGAGACCCAGTACTTC.